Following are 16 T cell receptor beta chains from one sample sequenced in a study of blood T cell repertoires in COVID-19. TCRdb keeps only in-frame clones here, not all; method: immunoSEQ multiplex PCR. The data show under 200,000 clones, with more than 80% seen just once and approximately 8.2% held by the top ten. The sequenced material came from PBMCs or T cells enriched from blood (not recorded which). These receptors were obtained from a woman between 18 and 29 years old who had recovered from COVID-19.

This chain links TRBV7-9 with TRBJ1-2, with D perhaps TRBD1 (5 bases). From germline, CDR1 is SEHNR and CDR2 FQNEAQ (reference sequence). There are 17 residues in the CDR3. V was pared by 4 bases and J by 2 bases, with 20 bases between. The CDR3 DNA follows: TGTGCCAGCAGCTCATATCTATCCAGGGTGGCAAACTATGGCTACACCTTC. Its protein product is CASSSYLSRVANYGYTF.

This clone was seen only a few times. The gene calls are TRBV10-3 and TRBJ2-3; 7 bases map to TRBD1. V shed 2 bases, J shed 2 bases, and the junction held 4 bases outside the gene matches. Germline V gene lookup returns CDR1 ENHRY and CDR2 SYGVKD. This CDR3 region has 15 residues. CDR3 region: CAISEEGALTDTQYF. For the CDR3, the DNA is TGTGCCATCAGTGAGGAGGGGGCCCTCACAGATACGCAGTATTTT.

This chain's CDR3 is CSASGSGGLPEQYF. The CDR3 DNA follows: TGCAGTGCAAGTGGTTCGGGGGGGCTTCCTGAGCAGTACTTC. The rearrangement joins TRBV20-1 to TRBJ2-7; 8 bases align to TRBD2. The J segment lost 7 bases and the V segment lost 6 bases, leaving 14 bases of the junction unmatched. Germline CDR1 and CDR2: DFQATT and SNEGSKA (reference sequence). The CDR3 sequence is 14 residues long.

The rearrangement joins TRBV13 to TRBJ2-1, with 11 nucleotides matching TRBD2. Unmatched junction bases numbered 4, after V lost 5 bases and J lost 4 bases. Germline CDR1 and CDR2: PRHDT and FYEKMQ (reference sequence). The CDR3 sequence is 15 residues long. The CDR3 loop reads CASSPRLAGYNEQFF. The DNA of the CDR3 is TGTGCCAGCAGCCCGCGACTAGCGGGGTACAATGAGCAGTTCTTC.

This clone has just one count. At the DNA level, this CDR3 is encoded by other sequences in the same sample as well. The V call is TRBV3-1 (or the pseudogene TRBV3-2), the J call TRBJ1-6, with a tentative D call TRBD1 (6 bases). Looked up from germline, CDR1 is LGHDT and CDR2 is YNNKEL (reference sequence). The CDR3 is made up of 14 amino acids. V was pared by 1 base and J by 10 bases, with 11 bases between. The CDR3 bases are TGTGCCAGCAGCCAAGGGCAGGGGCAGTCACCCCTCCACTTT. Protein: CASSQGQGQSPLHF.

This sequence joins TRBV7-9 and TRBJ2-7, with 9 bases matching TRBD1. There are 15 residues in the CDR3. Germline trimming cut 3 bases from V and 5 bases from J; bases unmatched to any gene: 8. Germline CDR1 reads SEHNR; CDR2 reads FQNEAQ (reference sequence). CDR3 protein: CASSLTDRGSHEQYF. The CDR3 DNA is TGTGCCAGCAGCTTGACTGACAGGGGGAGCCACGAGCAGTACTTC.

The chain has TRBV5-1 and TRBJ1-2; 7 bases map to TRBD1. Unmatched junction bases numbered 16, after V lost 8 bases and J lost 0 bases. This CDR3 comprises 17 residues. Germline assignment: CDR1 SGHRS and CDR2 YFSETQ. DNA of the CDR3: TGCGCCAGAACCGGGACAGCGAGAACCCCCGCTAACTATGGCTACACCTTC. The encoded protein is CARTGTARTPANYGYTF.

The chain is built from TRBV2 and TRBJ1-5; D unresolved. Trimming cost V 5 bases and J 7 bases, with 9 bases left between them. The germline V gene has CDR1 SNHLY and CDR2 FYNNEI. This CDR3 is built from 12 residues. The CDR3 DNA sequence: TGTGCCAGCAGTCGGGAGGTCCAGCCCCAGCATTTT. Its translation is CASSREVQPQHF.

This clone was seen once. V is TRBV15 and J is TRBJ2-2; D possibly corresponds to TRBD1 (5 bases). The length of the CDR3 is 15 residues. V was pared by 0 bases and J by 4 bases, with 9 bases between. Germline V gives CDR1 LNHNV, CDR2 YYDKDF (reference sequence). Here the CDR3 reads CATSREPTGTGELFF. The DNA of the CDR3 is TGTGCCACCAGCAGAGAACCTACAGGCACCGGGGAGCTGTTTTTT. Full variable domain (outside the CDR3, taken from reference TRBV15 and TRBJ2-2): DAMVIQNPRYQVTQFGKPVTLSCSQTLNHNVMYWYQQKSSQAPKLLFHYYDKDFNNEADTPDNFQSRRPNTSFCFLDIRSPGLGDTAMYLCATSREPTGTGELFFGEGSRLTVL.

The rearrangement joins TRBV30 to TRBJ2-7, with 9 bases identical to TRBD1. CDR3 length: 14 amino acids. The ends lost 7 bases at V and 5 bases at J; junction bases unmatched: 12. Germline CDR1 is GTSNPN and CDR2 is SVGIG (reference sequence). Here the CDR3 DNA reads TGTGCCTTAACCCGGGGACAGGGCGCGGACGAGCAGTACTTC. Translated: CALTRGQGADEQYF.

For the CDR3, the DNA is TGTGCCAGCAGTTACCCCTGGCAGGGGATCTACGAGCAGTACTTC. It codes for CASSYPWQGIYEQYF. The V call is TRBV6-2 or TRBV6-3, the J call TRBJ2-7; the D gene is possibly TRBD1 (6 bases). V was cut by 2 bases and J by 3 bases, with 14 bases left in between. Germline loops: CDR1 MNHEY, CDR2 SVGEGT. The CDR3 sequence is 15 residues long.

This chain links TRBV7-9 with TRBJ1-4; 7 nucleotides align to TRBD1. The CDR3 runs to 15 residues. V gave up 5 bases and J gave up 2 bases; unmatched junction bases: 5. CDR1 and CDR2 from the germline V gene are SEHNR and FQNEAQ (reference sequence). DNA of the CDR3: TGTGCCAGCAGCCCTCGACAGGGCACTAATGAAAAACTGTTTTTT. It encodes CASSPRQGTNEKLFF.

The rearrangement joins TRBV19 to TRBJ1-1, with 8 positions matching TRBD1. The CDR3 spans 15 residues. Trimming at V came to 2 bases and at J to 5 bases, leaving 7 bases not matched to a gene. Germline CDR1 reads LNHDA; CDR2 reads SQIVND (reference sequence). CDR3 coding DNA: TGTGCCAGTAGTATAAACGGACAGGGAGTAACTGAAGCTTTCTTT. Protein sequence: CASSINGQGVTEAFF.

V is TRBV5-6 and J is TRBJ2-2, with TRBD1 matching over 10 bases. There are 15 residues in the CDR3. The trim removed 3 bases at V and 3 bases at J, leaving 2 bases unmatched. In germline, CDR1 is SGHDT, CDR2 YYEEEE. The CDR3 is CASSSGQGYTGELFF. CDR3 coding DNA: TGTGCCAGCAGCTCGGGACAGGGGTACACCGGGGAGCTGTTTTTT.

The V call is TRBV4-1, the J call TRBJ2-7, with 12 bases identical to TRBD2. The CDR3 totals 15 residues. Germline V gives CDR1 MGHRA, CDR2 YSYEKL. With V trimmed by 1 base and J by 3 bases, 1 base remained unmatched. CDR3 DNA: TGCGCCAGCAGCCAAGCGACTAGCGGGGGCTACGAGCAGTACTTC. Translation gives CASSQATSGGYEQYF.

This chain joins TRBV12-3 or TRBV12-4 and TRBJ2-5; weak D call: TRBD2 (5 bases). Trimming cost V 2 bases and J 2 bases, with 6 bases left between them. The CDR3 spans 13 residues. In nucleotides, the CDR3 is TGTGCCAGCAGTTTACGGGGTCAAGAGACCCAGTACTTC. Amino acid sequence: CASSLRGQETQYF.